Reported below is one TCR beta chain. This clone was seen just once. Which antigen it targets is not known. There are no base qualities to consult, and no much larger clone falls within one base. Deletion took 7 bases off V and 8 bases off J, with a span of 17 bases between the germline ends. Including cysteine and phenylalanine, the CDR3 has 13 amino acids. Only CDR3 DNA is held: 39 bases, read in frame from base 1. As encoded in the germline V gene (reference sequence), CDR1 is LNHDA while CDR2 is SQIVND. This entry comes from a study of control samples from healthy donors and cancer patients (dated by TCRdb to about 2020). Receptor libraries were prepared by the immunoSEQ multiplex PCR assay. TCRdb provides this immuneACCESS table in a form limited to in-frame rearrangements. Some clones are lacking; in checked studies, under half of them reflect an unresolved V gene, and why the rest are absent is not known. For this sample there are 150,000 to 200,000 clones; nearly 90% appear just once. 1.4% of the sample is in the top ten clones.

This receptor was taken from a woman in her 50s in good health. The chain couples TRBV19 to TRBJ1-1, with the D segment identity uncertain. Sequencing used blood. The CDR3 protein is CASKKQGPPEAFF. At the DNA level, the sequence is TGTGCCAGTAAAAAACAAGGGCCCCCAGAAGCTTTCTTT.